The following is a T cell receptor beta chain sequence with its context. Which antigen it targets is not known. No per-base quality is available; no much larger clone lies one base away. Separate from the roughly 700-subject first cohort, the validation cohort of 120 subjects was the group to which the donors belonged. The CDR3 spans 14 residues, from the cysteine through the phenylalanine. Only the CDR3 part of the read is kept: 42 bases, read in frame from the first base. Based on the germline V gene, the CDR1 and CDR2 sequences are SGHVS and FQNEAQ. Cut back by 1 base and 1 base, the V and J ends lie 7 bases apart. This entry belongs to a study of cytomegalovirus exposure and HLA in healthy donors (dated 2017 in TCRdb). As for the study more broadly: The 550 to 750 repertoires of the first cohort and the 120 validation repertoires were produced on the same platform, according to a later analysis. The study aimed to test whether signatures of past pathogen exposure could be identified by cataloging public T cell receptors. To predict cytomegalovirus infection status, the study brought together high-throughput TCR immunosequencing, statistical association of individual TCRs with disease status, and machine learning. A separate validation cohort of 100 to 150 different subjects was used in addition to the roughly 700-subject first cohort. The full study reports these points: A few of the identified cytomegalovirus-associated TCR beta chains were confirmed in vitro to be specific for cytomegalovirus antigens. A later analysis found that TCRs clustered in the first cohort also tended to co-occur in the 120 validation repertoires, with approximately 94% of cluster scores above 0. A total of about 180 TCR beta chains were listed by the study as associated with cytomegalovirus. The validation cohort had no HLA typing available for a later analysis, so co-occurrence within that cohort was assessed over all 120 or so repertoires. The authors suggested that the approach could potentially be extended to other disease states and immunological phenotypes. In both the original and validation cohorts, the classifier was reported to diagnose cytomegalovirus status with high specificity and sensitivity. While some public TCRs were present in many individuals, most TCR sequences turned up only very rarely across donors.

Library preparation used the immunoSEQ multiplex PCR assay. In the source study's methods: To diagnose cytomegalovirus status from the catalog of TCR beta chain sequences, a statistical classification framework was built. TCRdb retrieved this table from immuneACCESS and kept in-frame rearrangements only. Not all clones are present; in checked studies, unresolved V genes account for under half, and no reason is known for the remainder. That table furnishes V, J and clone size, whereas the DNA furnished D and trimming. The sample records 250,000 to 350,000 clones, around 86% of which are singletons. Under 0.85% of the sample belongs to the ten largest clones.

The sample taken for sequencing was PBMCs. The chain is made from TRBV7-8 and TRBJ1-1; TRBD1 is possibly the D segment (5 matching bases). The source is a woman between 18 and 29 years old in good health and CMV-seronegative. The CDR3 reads CASSLDGQNTEAFF. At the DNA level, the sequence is TGTGCCAGCAGCTTAGACGGACAGAACACTGAAGCTTTCTTT.